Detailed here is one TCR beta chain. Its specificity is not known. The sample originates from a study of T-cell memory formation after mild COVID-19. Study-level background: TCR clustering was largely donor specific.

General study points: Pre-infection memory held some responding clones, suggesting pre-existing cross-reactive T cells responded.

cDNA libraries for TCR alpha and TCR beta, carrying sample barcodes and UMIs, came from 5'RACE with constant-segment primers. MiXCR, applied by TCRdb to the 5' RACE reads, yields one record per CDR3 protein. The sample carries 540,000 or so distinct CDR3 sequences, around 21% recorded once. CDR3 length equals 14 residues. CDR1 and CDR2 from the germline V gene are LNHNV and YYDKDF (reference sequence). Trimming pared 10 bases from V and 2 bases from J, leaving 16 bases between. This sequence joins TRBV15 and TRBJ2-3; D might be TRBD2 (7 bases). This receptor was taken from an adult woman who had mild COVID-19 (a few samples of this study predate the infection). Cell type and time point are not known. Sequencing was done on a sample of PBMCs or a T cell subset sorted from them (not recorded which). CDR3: CAITGGGITDTQYF. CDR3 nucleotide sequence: TGTGCCATTACGGGGGGCGGGATCACAGATACGCAGTATTTT.